This TCR beta chain was identified during a study of T cells in Graves' hyperthyroidism and ophthalmopathy (dated by TCRdb to between 2018 and 2021). Regarding the study in general: Peripheral blood was sampled at the time of initial diagnosis, prior to any treatment. To identify TCR V-J signatures that set the groups apart, the researchers used a discovery cohort of about a hundred patients, made up of 40 to 45 with Graves' ophthalmopathy and about 59 with stable Graves' hyperthyroidism. Prospective prediction of ophthalmopathy was tested in an independent validation cohort consisting of fewer than 20 hyperthyroidism patients and around 17 patients who later progressed to ophthalmopathy. For training and testing, the 110 or so patients in the discovery cohort were randomly divided in a 7:3 ratio. In roughly six Graves' hyperthyroidism patients, the study also compared T-cell repertoires from thyroid tissue with T-cell repertoires from blood. After blood sampling, hyperthyroidism patients were treated with methimazole at a starting dose of 30 mg daily, and ophthalmopathy patients were treated with high-dose intravenous methylprednisolone. According to the paper, TCR Vbeta CDR3 sequencing was carried out on some 140 peripheral blood samples, which came from 40 to 45 ophthalmopathy, around 74 hyperthyroidism and roughly 17 progressor patients.

Amplification of TCR beta CDR3 regions was carried out from RNA transcripts. For the first round of RT-PCR on the TCR CDR3, the HTBI primer set was used together with the Qiagen OneStep RT-PCR kit. Libraries were constructed in a second round of multiplex PCR, after which size selection and purification were carried out. Paired-end sequencing of the libraries was performed with 100 bp reads on an Illumina HiSeq2000. The original pipeline was this. SOAPnuke was used to process the raw data, with reads discarded if the reads contained adapters or uncalled bases, had a mean Phred below 15, or lacked an exact constant-primer or identifier match. High-quality paired reads were merged with COPE v1.2.5, and unique nucleotide sequences were defined as clonotypes. MiTCR v1.1 was used to align clonotypes to the IMGT TRBV, TRBD and TRBJ reference segments. Analysis was restricted to V-J combinations with a frequency above 0.0001, which covered 99.2% of repertoires. The TCS score was defined as the ratio of F50 (clonal expansion) to E x V (chaos), calculated using BLOSUM62-based TCRdist between CDR3 peptides within each V-J. Welch's t-statistics and random forest reduced roughly 500 V-J features to 13, which were used in a naive Bayes classifier (R e1071). Using fastp trimming at Q25 and MiXCR clonotype assembly, TCRdb reanalyzed the public sequencing data and kept in-frame beta chains. Every CDR3 protein is listed once, alongside the most common genes and DNA of its rows. These V and J calls originate from TCRdb's pipeline instead of the authors' own analysis. The sample table shows about 720,000 distinct CDR3 sequences, and roughly 15% are seen once. In total, the top ten clones hold under 9.5% of the sample.

This clonotype was counted only a few times. Its binding antigen is unknown. Per-nucleotide qualities are absent, and no much larger clonotype sits a single base away. From the germline V gene, CDR1 is SNHLY and CDR2 is FYNNEI. V sheds 8 bases and J sheds 0 bases, leaving 16 bases between their ends. The CDR3 sequence holds 15 residues, the cysteine and phenylalanine included. CDR3 DNA is the only sequence kept; it has 45 bases, read in frame from the first base. The study at large found these results: Sample size was not statistically predetermined, and blinding of investigators to group allocation was not performed. Blood samples also contained most of the expanded thyroid clonotypes (frequency above 0.001), which suggests that blood repertoires may reflect thyroid immune responses. In validation, the model predicted progression to ophthalmopathy with 60% to 71% sensitivity and approximately 74% specificity, a median of 6.5 months before onset. A model built on a 13 V-J signature distinguished ophthalmopathy from stable hyperthyroidism, reaching 85% to 90% sensitivity and around 81% specificity in cross-validation and 80%/75% in testing.

A patient counted as having stable Graves' hyperthyroidism if no progression to ophthalmopathy occurred over 18 months of follow-up. The hyperthyroidism patients were between 18 and 65 years old and newly diagnosed, with a disease duration of less than 2 months. The study excluded patients with uncontrolled infections, other autoimmune diseases, pregnancy or lactation. Diagnoses relied on clinical symptoms, serum thyroxine and TRAb, thyroid ultrasound and orbital computed tomography. PBMCs were isolated from more than 8 ml of fresh peripheral blood by Ficoll-Paque density gradient centrifugation. Trizol reagent was used to extract total RNA, and RNA quality was then checked on an Agilent 2100 Bioanalyzer.

Recombination linked TRBV2 to TRBJ1-1, with the D gene not confidently named. The sequenced sample consisted of blood. The clonotype originates from a man aged 18 to 29 with Graves' hyperthyroidism. The CDR3 region reads CASVRTWQMNTEAFF. The DNA is as follows: TGTGCCAGCGTACGAACGTGGCAGATGAACACTGAAGCTTTCTTT.